The rows below give T cell receptor beta chains drawn from one sample of a study of early stage breast cancer tumors. Clones were read by immunoSEQ multiplex PCR, and TCRdb kept only the in-frame ones, dropping some. In the table there are about 30,000 clones, roughly four fifths of which are singletons. The sequenced sample was breast tumor tissue. All receptors come from a person aged 25-39 years with breast cancer. Both conserved end residues are part of each CDR3. Each record gives: CDR3 length, V gene, clone size, J gene, D gene, CDR3 DNA, CDR3 protein. A D gene is named only where the DNA matches it firmly. Only part of the rows carry a size: once, few, many, or a class if the clone is expanded.

15,TRBV27,few,TRBJ1-5,TRBD1,TGTGCCAGCACCCCGACAGGGGGGGTTACTCAGCCCCAGCATTTT,CASTPTGGVTQPQHF
14,TRBV7-9,few,TRBJ1-2,.,TGTGCCAGCAGCTTAAACAGAGGGAACTATGGCTACACCTTC,CASSLNRGNYGYTF
17,TRBV29-1,.,TRBJ2-1,TRBD2,TGCAGCGTTGAAGATGGGGGGGCGGGAGGGCCGCACAATGAGCAGTTCTTC,CSVEDGGAGGPHNEQFF
15,TRBV6-6,once,TRBJ1-3,.,TGTGCCAGCAGTTACGGGAGCCCTGGGGGAAACACCATATATTTT,CASSYGSPGGNTIYF
17,TRBV11-1,.,TRBJ2-6,.,TGTGCCAGCAGCTTCGGATGGAACCTCTCTGGGGCCAACGTCCTGACTTTC,CASSFGWNLSGANVLTF
19,TRBV30,.,TRBJ2-3,.,TGTGCCTGGATGGTGACGGGTTGGCGGTGGACACCTAGCACAGATACGCAGTATTTT,CAWMVTGWRWTPSTDTQYF
16,TRBV18,.,TRBJ1-5,TRBD1,TGTGCCAGCTCACCAACCCTCGACAGGGGTGGTCAGCCCCAGCATTTT,CASSPTLDRGGQPQHF
13,TRBV30,.,TRBJ2-7,.,TGTGCCTGGAGTGTTGTGGGACCGGGACAGCAGTACTTC,CAWSVVGPGQQYF
15,TRBV11-1,.,TRBJ2-7,TRBD1,TGTGCCAGCAGCTTAGGAGGCAGGGGGAAACACGAGCAGTACTTC,CASSLGGRGKHEQYF
13,TRBV6-1,.,TRBJ2-7,.,TGTGCCAGCAGTGAAGCGGCGGGGTACGAGCAGTACTTC,CASSEAAGYEQYF
15,TRBV19,.,TRBJ2-7,TRBD2,TGTGCCAGTAGTATGGCGCTAGCGGGTGACTACGAGCAGTACTTC,CASSMALAGDYEQYF
14,TRBV29-1,.,TRBJ2-5,TRBD2,TGCAGCGCCCCCCGACTAGCGGGATTAGAGACCCAGTACTTC,CSAPRLAGLETQYF
16,TRBV2,.,TRBJ2-6,TRBD2,TGTGCCAGCAGTGCTACGGGAGGGGCTGGGGCCAACGTCCTGACTTTC,CASSATGGAGANVLTF
18,TRBV2,.,TRBJ2-1,.,TGTGCCAGCACCGATGCAAGGGGAACGTCGGCCTCCTACAATGAGCAGTTCTTC,CASTDARGTSASYNEQFF
16,TRBV4-2,.,TRBJ2-7,TRBD1,TGTGCCAGCAGCCAATCCCCGGGACAGGGGGGGTACGAGCAGTACTTC,CASSQSPGQGGYEQYF
14,TRBV30,.,TRBJ1-4,.,TGTGCCTGGAGGGGCGGTGCAACTAATGAAAAACTGTTTTTT,CAWRGGATNEKLFF
14,TRBV5-4,few,TRBJ2-7,TRBD2,TGTGCCAGCAGCTTACCTAGCGGGGACTACGAGCAGTACTTC,CASSLPSGDYEQYF
14,TRBV4-1,.,TRBJ1-2,.,TGCGCCAGCAGCCAAGATCTAGGGCGGGATGGCTACACCTTC,CASSQDLGRDGYTF
16,TRBV6-5,.,TRBJ2-3,TRBD2,TGTGCCAGCAGTTCTCTAGCGGGAGGGCGGAGAGATACGCAGTATTTT,CASSSLAGGRRDTQYF
15,TRBV7-2,.,TRBJ2-3,.,TGTGCCAGCAGCTTCCAGATTAGCGGCGGGGATACGCAGTATTTT,CASSFQISGGDTQYF
15,TRBV11-3,.,TRBJ2-3,.,TGTGCCAGCAGCCGGGACGGCCTCAACACAGATACGCAGTATTTT,CASSRDGLNTDTQYF
15,TRBV7-9,.,TRBJ2-1,TRBD1,TGTGCCAGCAGCGCTAGGGACAGGCCCTTCAATGAGCAGTTCTTC,CASSARDRPFNEQFF
11,TRBV11-2,.,TRBJ2-3,.,TGTGCCAGCAGCTTAGTGGCCCAGCAGTATTTT,CASSLVAQQYF
15,TRBV5-1,.,TRBJ2-3,TRBD1,TGCGCCAGCAGCTCCCCGGGACAGGTCACAGATACGCAGTATTTT,CASSSPGQVTDTQYF
17,TRBV6-1,.,TRBJ1-4,TRBD1,TGTGCCAGCAGTGAAGCGCTTGGGACAGGCGTAAATGAAAAACTGTTTTTT,CASSEALGTGVNEKLFF
12,TRBV7-8,.,TRBJ2-5,.,TGTGCCAGCAGCCGACATCTAGAGACCCAGTACTTC,CASSRHLETQYF
14,TRBV6-1,.,TRBJ2-5,.,TGTGCCAGCAGCCTCCAGCGCGGTTGGGAGACCCAGTACTTC,CASSLQRGWETQYF
13,TRBV5-5,.,TRBJ1-2,.,TGTGCCAGCAGCTTGGAACAGAGCTATGGCTACACCTTC,CASSLEQSYGYTF
14,TRBV30,once,TRBJ1-4,.,TGTGCCTGGACCCAGCGGGGAGTTAATGAAAAACTGTTTTTT,CAWTQRGVNEKLFF
13,TRBV5-1,.,TRBJ2-3,.,TGCGCCAGCAGCTTGAAAGGGGGGGATACGCAGTATTTT,CASSLKGGDTQYF
13,TRBV15,few,TRBJ2-1,.,TGTGCCACCAGCAGCGGGCAGGGTTATGAGCAGTTCTTC,CATSSGQGYEQFF
17,TRBV7-9,.,TRBJ2-3,TRBD2,TGTGCCAGCAGCTTAGTGGTGACTAGCGGGAGGACAGATACGCAGTATTTT,CASSLVVTSGRTDTQYF
14,TRBV30,.,TRBJ1-5,.,TGTGCCTGGAGTGTCTTCCGGGGCGGTCAGCCCCAGCATTTT,CAWSVFRGGQPQHF
15,TRBV4-2,.,TRBJ2-1,TRBD2,TGTGCCAGCAGCCAGCCTAGCGGGAGTTACAATGAGCAGTTCTTC,CASSQPSGSYNEQFF
12,TRBV5-6,once,TRBJ1-1,TRBD1,TGTGCCAGCTCACTGTGGGAGACAGGGGCTTTCTTT,CASSLWETGAFF
14,TRBV19,few,TRBJ1-5,TRBD1,TGTGCCAGTAGTTCGACAGGGGCGGGAGGGCCCCAGCATTTT,CASSSTGAGGPQHF
15,TRBV5-1,.,TRBJ2-7,.,TGCGCCAGCAGCTTGACTGTAGGGGACCAGTCCGAGCAGTACTTC,CASSLTVGDQSEQYF
13,TRBV29-1,.,TRBJ1-1,.,TGCAGCGCGGACAAAGGAATGAACACTGAAGCTTTCTTT,CSADKGMNTEAFF
17,TRBV7-8,once,TRBJ1-2,.,TGTGCCAGCAGCTCCAATTCGGACCCGTCCCCAGTCTATGGCTACACCTTC,CASSSNSDPSPVYGYTF
16,TRBV7-8,.,TRBJ1-3,TRBD1,TGTGCCAGCAGCTTGACTAGGACAGGGGCTGGAAACACCATATATTTT,CASSLTRTGAGNTIYF
12,TRBV10-2,.,TRBJ1-2,.,TGCGCCAGCAGTGGGGAAGTCTATGGCTACACCTTC,CASSGEVYGYTF
18,TRBV7-3,.,TRBJ2-7,TRBD2,TGTGCCAGCAGCTTAGGTACTAGCGGGAGCCCCGAGAGTCTCGAGCAGTACTTC,CASSLGTSGSPESLEQYF